The source of this T cell receptor (beta chain) is a study of technical replicates of blood from a few donors. The protocol was immunoSEQ multiplex PCR, while the TCRdb copy is restricted to in-frame clones and leaves out a portion. Of roughly 93,000 clones listed, approximately 95% are singletons. Material: T cells isolated from PBMCs. This sequence originates from a human donor in good health.

The CDR3 is CASSLVGASQFNEKLFF. The DNA of the CDR3 is TGTGCCAGCAGCTTAGTGGGGGCTTCTCAGTTCAATGAAAAACTGTTTTTT. The gene calls are TRBV7-6 and TRBJ1-4; D may be TRBD1 (6 bases). Trimming cost V 1 base and J 5 bases, with 17 bases left between them. CDR1 SGHVS and CDR2 FNYEAQ come from the germline V gene. The CDR3 extends over 17 amino acids.